The clone carrying this T cell receptor beta chain was seen at least ten times. Its antigen is unidentified. V lost 4 bases and J lost 4, with 17 bases in between. This CDR3 spans 16 amino acids. Germline V gene data show CDR1 as SGHRS and CDR2 as YFSETQ. The sample originates from a study of T-cell memory formation after mild COVID-19. Overall study: Clusters of TCRs were largely donor specific. General study points: Contracting CD4+ clones sat mainly in CM and EM; CD8+ in EMRA. Clones that shrank (day 15 to 85) were balanced CD4/CD8, whereas later expanders leaned CD4+.

Barcoded TCR alpha and TCR beta cDNA libraries with UMIs came from 5'RACE using constant-segment primers. MiXCR, applied by TCRdb to the 5' RACE reads, yields one record per CDR3 protein. The sample lists approximately 60,000 distinct CDR3 sequences, over 7.5% occurring once. The sequence was obtained from a man in his late teens or twenties who had mild COVID-19 (a few samples of this study predate the infection). Cell type and time point are not known. The gene calls are TRBV5-1 and TRBJ2-2, with D uncertain. The sample taken for sequencing was PBMCs or a T cell subset sorted from them (not recorded which). CDR3 coding DNA: TGCGCCAGCAGCCTGACCGCTCGACGGGCCACCGGGGAGCTGTTTTTT. This gives the protein CASSLTARRATGELFF.